This entry lists 8 T cell receptor beta chains sequenced from one sample in a study of blood T cell repertoires in COVID-19. TCRdb keeps only in-frame clones here, not all; method: immunoSEQ multiplex PCR. The table includes 250,000 to 300,000 clones, roughly nine tenths detected once. Sequences were obtained from PBMCs or T cells enriched from blood (not recorded which). These receptors originate from a human donor in a cohort exposed to, infected with or recovered from COVID-19 (not recorded which). The donor label of this sample is uncertain.

The J gene is TRBJ1-5, the V gene TRBV9; D is unclear. V was cut by 3 bases and J by 0 bases, with 10 bases left in between. The CDR3 extends over 15 amino acids. Germline V gene lookup returns CDR1 SGDLS and CDR2 YYNGEE. DNA for the CDR3: TGTGCCAGCAGCGCCTCGGACTCTAGCAATCAGCCCCAGCATTTT. This encodes CASSASDSSNQPQHF.

The chain joins TRBV3-1 (or the pseudogene TRBV3-2) to TRBJ2-1; 11 nucleotides line up with TRBD2. Per germline, CDR1 LGHDT and CDR2 YNNKEL (reference sequence). The ends lost 3 bases at V and 6 bases at J; junction bases unmatched: 4. The CDR3 has 15 amino acids. CDR3 bases: TGTGCCAGCAGCCACTCGACTAGCGGGGCCAATGAGCAGTTCTTC. This encodes CASSHSTSGANEQFF.

This chain uses TRBV7-9 with TRBJ2-3; no reliable D call. Germline lookup yields CDR1 SEHNR and CDR2 FQNEAQ (reference sequence). The CDR3 contains 12 residues. Deletions cut 5 bases from V and 10 bases from J, with 13 bases between. CDR3 region: CASSVLFLAQYF. The CDR3 nucleotides are TGTGCCAGCAGCGTACTGTTCCTCGCGCAGTATTTT. Based on the CDR3 plus reference TRBV7-9 and TRBJ2-3, the full variable domain is DTGVSQNPRHKITKRGQNVTFRCDPISEHNRLYWYRQTLGQGPEFLTYFQNEAQLEKSRLLSDRFSAERPKGSFSTLEIQRTEQGDSAMYLCASSVLFLAQYFGPGTRLTVL.

This chain uses TRBV5-5 with TRBJ2-1; possible D gene TRBD2, 6 bases. The V end lost 3 bases, the J end lost 10 bases, and 14 bases lay between the germline ends. In germline, CDR1 is SGHKS, CDR2 YYEKEE (reference sequence). The CDR3 is made up of 13 amino acids. CDR3 coding DNA: TGTGCCAGCAGCTCTCCGACTAGTCTCGAGCAGTTCTTC. It specifies CASSSPTSLEQFF.

This chain connects TRBV4-1 to TRBJ2-7; D might be TRBD1 (7 bases). The V end lost 0 bases, the J end lost 3 bases, and 18 bases lay between the germline ends. CDR3 length: 17 residues. Looked up from germline, CDR1 is MGHRA and CDR2 is YSYEKL. The CDR3 spells CASSQDRGGTDLYEQYF. The CDR3 nucleotides read TGCGCCAGCAGCCAAGATCGTGGCGGGACAGATCTCTACGAGCAGTACTTC.

V gene TRBV6-5 combines with J gene TRBJ2-5; TRBD2 matches at 7 bases. With 0 bases clipped from V and 7 bases from J, the junction kept 5 bases outside the gene matches. The CDR3 runs 14 residues. CDR1 and CDR2 from the germline V gene are MNHEY and SVGAGI. The CDR3: CASSYSSGTVTQYF. Here the CDR3 DNA reads TGTGCCAGCAGTTACTCCAGCGGGACCGTGACCCAGTACTTC.

The V call is TRBV19, the J call TRBJ2-2; 7 nucleotides match TRBD2. CDR1 is LNHDA and CDR2 is SQIVND in the germline V gene (reference sequence). This CDR3 spans 13 amino acids. Trimming removed 3 bases from V and 6 bases from J; junction bases left unmatched: 1. The CDR3 loop is CASSIGLAGELFF. The CDR3 DNA is TGTGCCAGTAGTATTGGACTAGCCGGGGAGCTGTTTTTT.

The chain links TRBV6-9 to TRBJ1-3, with 8 bases matching TRBD1. V shed 6 bases, J shed 7 bases, and the junction held 11 bases outside the gene matches. There are 15 residues in the CDR3. CDR1 is MNHGY and CDR2 is SVAAGI in the germline V gene. The chain's CDR3 is CASRNTGGGGNTIYF. In DNA form, the CDR3 reads TGTGCCAGCAGGAACACAGGGGGAGGGGGGAACACCATATATTTT.